The sequence of this TCR beta chain was determined in a study of molecular identifiers for immune sequencing clone quantification. Study-wide points: Same-barcode identical TCR molecules could make highly expanded clones look smaller than they are. Clones with over 20 RNA copies captured over 99% of effector molecules but under 1% of naive ones.

With 4 bases clipped from V and 6 bases from J, the junction kept 7 bases outside the gene matches. CDR3 length equals 15 residues. Germline V gives CDR1 PRHDT, CDR2 FYEKMQ (reference sequence). TCRdb ran MiXCR on the PCR reads and lists one entry per CDR3 protein. The data show about 640,000 distinct CDR3 sequences, 20% seen once. To note about this clonotype: Its antigen is currently unknown.

Naive CD8 T cells were FACS-sorted by CD8+CD4-CCR7+CD45RA+ markers. The receptor was derived from a human donor in good health. Some libraries in this study had Jurkat cell RNA spiked in. The sample consisted of naive CD8+ T cells from blood, with Jurkat cell RNA spiked in. Indicated subset: FACS-sorted CD8+CD4-CCR7+CD45RA+ naive T cells. The chain carries TRBV13 and TRBJ2-2; 8 bases agree with TRBD1. The CDR3 region is CASSSDRGPAGELFF. In nucleotides, the CDR3 is TGTGCCAGCAGCTCCGACAGGGGCCCTGCCGGGGAGCTGTTTTTT.